What follows are 19 T cell receptor beta chains derived from one specimen sequenced in a study of blood T cell repertoires in COVID-19. The repertoire was sequenced with immunoSEQ multiplex PCR; TCRdb's copy has only in-frame clones and lacks some. The sample lists hundreds of thousands of clones, 80% to 90% occurring once. The sample comprised PBMCs or T cells enriched from blood (not recorded which). Every receptor here comes from a woman in her 30s who had been exposed to COVID-19.

This chain links TRBV20-1 with TRBJ2-5, with D possibly matching TRBD1 (5 bases). Germline loops: CDR1 DFQATT, CDR2 SNEGSKA (reference sequence). Trimming left V 5 bases short and J 9 bases short, with 13 bases between. The CDR3 is 11 amino acids. The DNA for the CDR3 is TGCAGTGCTGGGGCTAAGGGTTCCCAGTACTTC. It specifies CSAGAKGSQYF.

V gene TRBV4-1 combines with J gene TRBJ2-3; D might be TRBD1 (6 bases). Deletions cut 4 bases from V and 0 bases from J, with 11 bases between. This CDR3 comprises 15 residues. CDR1 and CDR2 from the germline V gene are MGHRA and YSYEKL. CDR3 DNA: TGCGCCAGCAGCCTGACAGGTGCTAGCACAGATACGCAGTATTTT. It is translated as CASSLTGASTDTQYF.

The V gene is TRBV7-2, the J gene TRBJ2-5; 8 bases fit TRBD2. Germline V gene lookup returns CDR1 SGHTA and CDR2 FQGNSA. V was clipped by 5 bases and J by 9 bases; unmatched bases: 5. The CDR3 has 12 residues. In nucleotides, the CDR3 is TGTGCCAGCAGCCGGACTAGCCTCGCCCAGTACTTC. Translating gives CASSRTSLAQYF.

The chain has TRBV2 and TRBJ2-3; 7 bases are shared with TRBD2. The CDR3 is made up of 13 amino acids. The junction had 2 bases not matched to a gene; V was cut back by 8 bases and J by 0 bases. The germline gives CDR1 SNHLY, CDR2 FYNNEI. In DNA form, the CDR3 reads TGTGCCAGCTGTAGCGGGAGCACAGATACGCAGTATTTT. Amino acid sequence: CASCSGSTDTQYF.

The genes are TRBV20-1 and TRBJ2-5, with 7 bases lining up with TRBD1. The CDR3 extends over 13 amino acids. Germline CDR1 DFQATT, CDR2 SNEGSKA (reference sequence). V lost 3 bases, J lost 5 bases, and 6 bases stayed unmatched. Written as DNA, the CDR3 is TGCAGTGCTAGTGGTATCAGGGGGGAGACCCAGTACTTC. As protein: CSASGIRGETQYF.

The chain has TRBV7-3 and TRBJ2-3; TRBD1 is a possible D gene (5 bases). CDR3 length: 16 residues. V shed 7 bases and J shed 5 bases, with 22 bases lying between them. Looked up from germline, CDR1 is SGHTA and CDR2 is FQGTGA. The CDR3 coding sequence is TGTGCCAGCACCTCAAGACAGTCCATACCCCAAGATACGCAGTATTTT. Amino acid sequence: CASTSRQSIPQDTQYF.

The chain links TRBV5-1 to TRBJ1-1, with a tentative D call TRBD1 (5 bases). CDR1 is SGHRS, CDR2 YFSETQ, per germline. The V end was cut by 0 bases, the J end by 1 base, with 13 bases between. The CDR3 loop spans 16 amino acids. The CDR3 DNA sequence: TGCGCCAGCAGCTTGGGTCCAGGGAACGGGAACACTGAAGCTTTCTTT. Residues: CASSLGPGNGNTEAFF.

V usage is TRBV12-5 and J usage is TRBJ2-7, with 9 positions matching TRBD1. Germline assignment: CDR1 LGHNT and CDR2 FRNRAP. V lost 0 bases, J lost 0 bases, and 6 bases stayed unmatched. The CDR3 sequence is 17 residues long. CDR3 sequence (DNA): TGTGCTAGTGGTTTGGTCCCGGGACAGGGCTACTCCTACGAGCAGTACTTC. Translation gives CASGLVPGQGYSYEQYF.

This clone appeared once. The chain carries TRBV19 and TRBJ2-3; a possible D gene is TRBD1 (6 bases). Trimming removed 7 bases at V and 0 bases at J, with 17 bases between. The CDR3 is made up of 16 amino acids. In germline, CDR1 is LNHDA, CDR2 SQIVND (reference sequence). CDR3 in DNA: TGTGCCAGTACCCGACAGGCTACCTCTAGCACAGATACGCAGTATTTT. This codes for CASTRQATSSTDTQYF.

The J gene is TRBJ2-3, the V gene TRBV4-1; D is uncertain. Trimming left V 0 bases short and J 2 bases short, with 12 bases between. The CDR3 loop spans 16 amino acids. From germline, CDR1 is MGHRA and CDR2 YSYEKL. CDR3 amino acids: CASSQDQAPATDTQYF. The CDR3 DNA reads TGCGCCAGCAGCCAAGATCAGGCCCCGGCCACAGATACGCAGTATTTT.

The CDR3 coding sequence is TGTGCCAGCAGCCAAGTTCTCAACTATGGCTACACCTTC. Amino acids: CASSQVLNYGYTF. The gene calls are TRBV3-1 (or the pseudogene TRBV3-2) and TRBJ1-2, with D uncertain. Germline values: CDR1 LGHDT, CDR2 YNNKEL (reference sequence). Trimming shortened V by 1 base and J by 2 bases, and 5 bases separated the two germline ends. CDR3 size: 13 residues.

The genes are TRBV18 and TRBJ1-1, with D possibly matching TRBD1 (5 bases). Per the germline V gene, CDR1 is KGHSH and CDR2 is LQKENI. V was clipped by 4 bases and J by 3 bases, with 9 bases between them. The CDR3 totals 13 residues. In DNA, the CDR3 is TGTGCCAGCTCACGGGGGGGGGACACTGAAGCTTTCTTT. Its protein is CASSRGGDTEAFF.

The V gene is TRBV7-9, the J gene TRBJ2-7; 8 bases align to TRBD2. Germline V gives CDR1 SEHNR, CDR2 FQNEAQ (reference sequence). Trimming cost V 4 bases and J 3 bases; bases outside gene matches: 5. CDR3 length equals 14 residues. The CDR3 here is CASSSSGGGYEQYF. In DNA form, the CDR3 reads TGTGCCAGCAGCTCAAGCGGGGGCGGCTACGAGCAGTACTTC. The full variable domain, with the rest looked up from reference TRBV7-9 and TRBJ2-7, is DTGVSQNPRHKITKRGQNVTFRCDPISEHNRLYWYRQTLGQGPEFLTYFQNEAQLEKSRLLSDRFSAERPKGSFSTLEIQRTEQGDSAMYLCASSSSGGGYEQYFGPGTRLTVT.

This clone was observed once. This sequence joins TRBV4-2 and TRBJ1-2; D perhaps matches TRBD1 (5 bases). This CDR3 spans 15 amino acids. Germline lookup yields CDR1 LGHNA and CDR2 YNFKEQ. V lost 0 bases to trimming and J lost 5 bases, with 13 bases between them. CDR3 sequence: CASSQDYRQYYGYTF. CDR3 DNA sequence: TGTGCCAGCAGCCAAGATTATCGACAGTATTATGGCTACACCTTC.

In this sample, this clone turned up once. The rearrangement joins TRBV2 to TRBJ1-5; possibly TRBD1 for D (5 bases). V lost 6 bases and J 0 bases, leaving 12 bases between the germline ends. This CDR3 region has 15 residues. Germline CDR1 and CDR2: SNHLY and FYNNEI. The chain's CDR3 is CASSRQSTSNQPQHF. CDR3 DNA sequence: TGTGCCAGCAGCAGACAGTCAACTAGCAATCAGCCCCAGCATTTT.

The chain carries TRBV5-8 and TRBJ2-7, with TRBD1 matching over 11 bases. The CDR3 covers 16 residues. The J segment lost 2 bases and the V segment lost 3 bases, leaving 7 bases of the junction unmatched. CDR1 and CDR2 from the germline V gene are SGHTS and YDEGEE. This CDR3 reads CASSSYGTGGAYEQYF. As DNA, the CDR3 is TGTGCCAGCAGCTCGTATGGGACAGGGGGGGCCTACGAGCAGTACTTC.

This rearrangement joins TRBV19 to TRBJ2-1; D possibly corresponds to TRBD2 (5 bases). The CDR3 length is 14 residues. CDR1 and CDR2 from the germline V gene are LNHDA and SQIVND (reference sequence). V was clipped by 5 bases and J by 7 bases, with 15 bases between them. CDR3 loop: CASSRLASGNEQFF. Written as DNA, the CDR3 is TGTGCCAGTAGTCGCCTCGCTTCGGGGAATGAGCAGTTCTTC.

This clone has a handful of counts. V usage is TRBV19 and J usage is TRBJ2-1; tentatively, D is TRBD2 (5 bases). CDR1 is LNHDA and CDR2 is SQIVND in the germline V gene (reference sequence). Trimming removed 1 base at V and 9 bases at J, with 13 bases between. CDR3 size: 14 residues. In DNA, the CDR3 is TGTGCCAGTAGTATAGGGGCAGCGGATGGTGAGCAGTTCTTC. Its translation is CASSIGAADGEQFF.

The chain has TRBV25-1 and TRBJ1-5; 8 bases are shared with TRBD1. Germline V gives CDR1 MGHDK, CDR2 SYGVNS. The V and J ends lost 5 bases and 2 bases, in that order; junction bases with no gene match: 5. CDR3 size: 15 residues. CDR3 sequence (DNA): TGTGCCAGCAGTTCAGGACAGGGTGGCAATCAGCCCCAGCATTTT. It is translated as CASSSGQGGNQPQHF.